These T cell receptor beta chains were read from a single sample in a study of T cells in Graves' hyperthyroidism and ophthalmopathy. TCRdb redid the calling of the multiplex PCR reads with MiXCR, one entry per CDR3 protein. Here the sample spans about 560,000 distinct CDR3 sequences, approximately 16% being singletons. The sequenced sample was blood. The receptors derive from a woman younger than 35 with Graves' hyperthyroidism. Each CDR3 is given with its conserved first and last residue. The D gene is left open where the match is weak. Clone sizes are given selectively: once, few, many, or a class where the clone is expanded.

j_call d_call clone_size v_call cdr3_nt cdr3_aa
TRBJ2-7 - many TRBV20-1 TGCAGTGCTAGAGATCTGGGAGCTTACGAGCAGTACTTC CSARDLGAYEQYF
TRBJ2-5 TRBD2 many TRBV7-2 TGTGCCAGCAGCGTGATACTAGCGGGGGGGCGGGAGACCCAGTACTTC CASSVILAGGRETQYF
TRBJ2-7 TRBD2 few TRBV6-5 TGTGCCAGCAGTTCTGGGGCGGGAGATTACTTCGAGCAGTACTTC CASSSGAGDYFEQYF
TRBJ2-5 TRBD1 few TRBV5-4 TGTGCCAGCAGCCCGAGACAGGGGGCGGAACAAGAGACCCAGTACTTC CASSPRQGAEQETQYF
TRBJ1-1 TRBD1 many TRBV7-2 TGTGCCAGCAGCTCGGGACAGGATAACACTGAAGCTTTCTTT CASSSGQDNTEAFF
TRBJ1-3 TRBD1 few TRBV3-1 TGTGCCAGCAGCCAAGGACAAGGGGGCACTGGAAACACCACATATTTT CASSQGQGGTGNTTYF
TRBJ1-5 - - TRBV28 TGTGCCAGCAGAAGACGGGCCTTCAATCAGCCCCAGCATTTT CASRRRAFNQPQHF
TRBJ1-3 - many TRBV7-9 TGTGCCAGCAGCGCGAACTCAGTGAGAATTACTGGAAACACCATATATTTT CASSANSVRITGNTIYF
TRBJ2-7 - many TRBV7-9 TGTGCCAGCAGCGTAGGGGACGGCTACGAGCAGTACTTC CASSVGDGYEQYF
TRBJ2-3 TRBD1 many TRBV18 TGTGCCACCGTGAAGGGGGCAGAAGGCACAGATACGCAGTATTTT CATVKGAEGTDTQYF
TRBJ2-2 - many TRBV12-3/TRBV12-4 TGTGCCAGCAGTTTAGGGGGGGGCAGGACCGGGGAGCTGTTTTTT CASSLGGGRTGELFF
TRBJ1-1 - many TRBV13 TGTGCCAGCAGCCCGGACGCAAACACTGAAGCTTTCTTT CASSPDANTEAFF
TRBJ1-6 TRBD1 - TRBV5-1 TGCGCCAGCAGCTTTGTTACAGGGGGGTCCTATAATTCACCCCTCCACTTT CASSFVTGGSYNSPLHF
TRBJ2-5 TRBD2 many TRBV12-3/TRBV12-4 TGTGCCAGCAGTTTGCGTAGCGGGGGGGCATTAGGAGAGACCCAGTACTTC CASSLRSGGALGETQYF
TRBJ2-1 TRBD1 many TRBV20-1 TGCAGTGCTGGCACAGGGGGCGGACCAGGTAGCGAGCAGTTCTTC CSAGTGGGPGSEQFF
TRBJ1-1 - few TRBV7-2 TGTGCCAGCAGCCAGATATGGACGGACGAAGCTTTCTTT CASSQIWTDEAFF
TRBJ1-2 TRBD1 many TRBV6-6 TGTGCCAGCAGTTACCTCGACAGGGACTTGGTCTATGGCTACACCTTC CASSYLDRDLVYGYTF
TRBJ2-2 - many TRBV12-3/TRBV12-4 TGTGCCAGCAGTTTGGTCAGGGGCCGAACCGGGGAGCTGTTTTTT CASSLVRGRTGELFF
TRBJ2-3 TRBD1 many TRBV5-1 TGCGCCAGCAGCTTGGGGACAGGGCTCACAGATACGCAGTATTTT CASSLGTGLTDTQYF
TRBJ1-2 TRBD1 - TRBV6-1 TGTGCCAGCAGTCCCCAGGGGGCAATTGGCTACACCTTC CASSPQGAIGYTF
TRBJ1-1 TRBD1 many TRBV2 TGTGCCAGCAGGCCGGACAGGGCACGGAACACTGAAGCTTTCTTT CASRPDRARNTEAFF
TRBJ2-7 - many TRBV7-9 TGTGCCAGCATGGGCCGGGGTTACGAGCAGTACTTC CASMGRGYEQYF
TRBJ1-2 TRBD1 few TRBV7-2 TGTGCCAGCAGTACGGACAGGAACTATGGCTACACCTTC CASSTDRNYGYTF
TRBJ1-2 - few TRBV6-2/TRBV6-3 TGTGCCAGCAGTTACATCAGCTATGGCTACACCTTC CASSYISYGYTF
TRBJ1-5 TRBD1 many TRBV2 TGTGCCAGCATGGGGGAGGGGGCTAATCAGCCCCAGCATTTT CASMGEGANQPQHF
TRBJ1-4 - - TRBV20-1 TGCAGTGCTAGCTACGGGGTTAATGAAAAACTGTTTTTT CSASYGVNEKLFF
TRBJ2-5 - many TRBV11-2 TGTGCCAGCAGCTTATTCAGTTTCCAAGAGACCCAGTACTTC CASSLFSFQETQYF
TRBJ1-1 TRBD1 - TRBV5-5 TGTGCCAGCAGCTTAGGACAGGGGTGGGAAACTGAAGCTTTCTTT CASSLGQGWETEAFF
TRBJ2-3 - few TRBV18 TGTGCCAGCACCTCGGGAGCGGACACAGATACGCAGTATTTT CASTSGADTDTQYF
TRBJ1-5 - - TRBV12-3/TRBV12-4 TGTGCCAGCAGTTTAGCTGGCAGGGGCCACAATCAGCCCCAGCATTTT CASSLAGRGHNQPQHF
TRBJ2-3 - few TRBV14 TGTGCCAGCAGCTCCGGGACTACGCAGTATTTT CASSSGTTQYF
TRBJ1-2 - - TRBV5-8 TGTGCCAGCAGCCCAGGGCCGCGCGGCTACACCTTC CASSPGPRGYTF
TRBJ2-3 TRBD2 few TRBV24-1 TGTGCCACCAGTGATTTGCCGACTGGGCCAGCGGGGTCAGATACGCAGTATTTT CATSDLPTGPAGSDTQYF
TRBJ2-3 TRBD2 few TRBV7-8 TGTGCCAGCAGCTTGGGGGGGATCCAGGGTACGCAGTATTTT CASSLGGIQGTQYF
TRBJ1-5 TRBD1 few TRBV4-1 TGCGCCAGCAGCCAAGAGGAGACAGGGGGCAATCAGCCCCAGCATTTT CASSQEETGGNQPQHF
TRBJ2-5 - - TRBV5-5 TGTGCCAGCAGCTTGGGAATACTAGTACGAGAGACCCAGTACTTC CASSLGILVRETQYF
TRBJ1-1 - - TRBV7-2 TGTGCCACCCAGGGGTCGGGACGGAACACTGAAGCTTTCTTT CATQGSGRNTEAFF
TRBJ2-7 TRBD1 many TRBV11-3 TGTGCCAGCAGCTCCACCGGACAGGGGGGATACGAGCAGTACTTC CASSSTGQGGYEQYF
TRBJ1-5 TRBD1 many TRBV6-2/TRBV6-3 TGTGCCAGCATCGGACAGGGCAAGAATCAGCCCCAGCATTTT CASIGQGKNQPQHF
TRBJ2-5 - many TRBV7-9 TGTGCCAGCAGCTTACAGGGAGGTTGGGAGACCCAGTACTTC CASSLQGGWETQYF
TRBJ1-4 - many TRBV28 TGTGCCAGCAGTGTAAGTCGAGCAAAGAATGAAAAACTGTTTTTT CASSVSRAKNEKLFF
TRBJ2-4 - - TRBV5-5 TGTGCCAGCAGCTTGGTATGGGGGGCCAAAAACATTCAGTACTTC CASSLVWGAKNIQYF
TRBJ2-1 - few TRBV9 TGTGCCAGCAGCGCGGATCGGACTTCCCTCTGGAATGAGCAGTTCTTC CASSADRTSLWNEQFF
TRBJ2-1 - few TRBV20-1 TGCAGTGCTAAGGGGGTTCTGGCGGAGCCGAGCTCCTACAATGAGCAGTTCTTC CSAKGVLAEPSSYNEQFF
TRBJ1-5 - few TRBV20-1 TGCAGTGCTAGGGGGAATCAGCCCCAGCATTTT CSARGNQPQHF
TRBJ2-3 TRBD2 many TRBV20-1 TGCAGTGCTATCACTAGCGGGGACCTCTCGGATACGCAGTATTTT CSAITSGDLSDTQYF
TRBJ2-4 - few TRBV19 TGTGCCAGTAAACTCAGGGCCTCTCCTGCCAAAAACATTCAGTACTTC CASKLRASPAKNIQYF
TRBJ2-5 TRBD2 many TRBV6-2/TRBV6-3 TGTGCCAGCCTAGGGCTAGCGGGTAAAGAGACCCAGTACTTC CASLGLAGKETQYF